This TCR beta chain comes out of a study of T cells in Graves' hyperthyroidism and ophthalmopathy. Study overall: Any treatment followed the collection of peripheral blood at initial diagnosis. The study, taken as a whole, reports: Ophthalmopathy onset followed model prediction by a median approximately 7 months.

Enrolled ophthalmopathy patients presented with a Clinical Activity Score of at least 3, a NOSPECS grade of at least 4, and disease duration under 3 months. What was amplified from RNA transcripts were TCR beta CDR3 regions. RT-PCR in the first round (using the HTBI primer set) targeted the TCR CDR3. TCRdb re-called the multiplex PCR reads with MiXCR, one entry per CDR3 protein. This table has about 52,000 distinct CDR3 sequences, approximately 48% appearing once. Germline trimming cut 4 bases from V and 10 bases from J; bases unmatched to any gene: 4. CDR3 length: 14 residues. CDR1 and CDR2 (germline): SGHRS, YFSETQ. On this clonotype: Antigen unknown. A read error is possible here, since a much larger clone lies one base away.

This chain uses TRBV5-1 with TRBJ2-1, with TRBD2 identical over 14 bases. The TCR was taken from a woman in her 50s with Graves' ophthalmopathy. Material for sequencing was blood. Here the CDR3 reads CASSPGLAGGEQFF. CDR3 DNA: TGCGCCAGCAGCCCCGGACTAGCGGGAGGCGAGCAGTTCTTC.